These 23 T cell receptor beta chains were all obtained from the same sample, sequenced in a study of early T cells in non-severe SARS-CoV-2 infection. TCRdb used MiXCR to reprocess the 5' RACE reads, holding one entry per CDR3 protein. The table shows approximately 65,000 distinct CDR3 sequences, with roughly 10% occurring only once. Sequences were derived from whole blood, sampled at baseline. These receptors all come from an adult who was a healthcare worker with PCR-confirmed SARS-CoV-2 infection or an uninfected control (not recorded which).

This clonotype was seen a few times. The V call is TRBV6-2 or TRBV6-3, the J call TRBJ2-7; D perhaps matches TRBD2 (6 bases). The CDR3 loop spans 13 amino acids. The germline V gene has CDR1 MNHEY and CDR2 SVGEGT. The V and J ends lost 4 bases and 2 bases respectively, with 9 bases between them. CDR3 bases: TGTGCCAGCAGTTCCGGGACTCCCTACGAGCAGTACTTC. This sequence encodes CASSSGTPYEQYF.

DNA for the CDR3: TGTGCCAGCCGAACCTCAAAGGGCTACGAGCAGTACTTC. This translates into CASRTSKGYEQYF. The chain is built from TRBV12-3 or TRBV12-4 and TRBJ2-7; D not certain. V was trimmed by 8 bases and J by 3 bases, leaving 14 bases between them. The CDR3 contains 13 residues.

The chain combines TRBV7-8 with TRBJ2-4; 9 bases fit TRBD1. The length of the CDR3 is 17 residues. Per the germline V gene, CDR1 is SGHVS and CDR2 is FQNEAQ. The J segment lost 0 bases and the V segment lost 4 bases, leaving 7 bases of the junction unmatched. Here the CDR3 DNA reads TGTGCCAGCAGCTGGGACAGGGTTCCCATAGCCAAAAACATTCAGTACTTC. It is translated as CASSWDRVPIAKNIQYF.

The chain links TRBV6-5 to TRBJ2-7; 8 bases agree with TRBD2. With 6 bases clipped from V and 6 bases from J, the junction kept 10 bases outside the gene matches. The CDR3 is 14 residues long. Germline-derived CDR1 and CDR2 are MNHEY and SVGAGI. The CDR3 here is CASRTGTRSSEQYF. The CDR3 region has the DNA TGTGCCAGCAGAACCGGGACTAGGAGCTCCGAGCAGTACTTC.

This chain connects TRBV11-3 to TRBJ1-6, with TRBD1 as a possible D gene (6 bases). The CDR3 extends over 14 amino acids. The germline V gene encodes CDR1 SGHNT and CDR2 YENEEA. The germline V and J ends were trimmed by 3 bases and 4 bases, with 7 bases remaining between them. CDR3 nucleotide sequence: TGTGCCAGCAGCTTGGGACATTATAATTCACCCCTCCACTTT. Translated: CASSLGHYNSPLHF.

The chain recombines TRBV10-2 with TRBJ2-7, with D tentatively TRBD1 or TRBD2 (6 bases each). The CDR3 extends over 14 amino acids. Germline lookup yields CDR1 WSHSY and CDR2 SAAADI. The V gene lost 8 bases and the J gene lost 9 bases, with 23 bases spanning the gap. CDR3 residues: CASDPGGGNGRQYF. The CDR3 nucleotides read TGCGCCAGCGACCCAGGAGGGGGAAACGGTCGGCAGTACTTC.

The rearrangement joins TRBV4-1 to TRBJ2-3, with 8 bases lining up with TRBD2. This CDR3 contains 15 residues. Germline-derived CDR1 and CDR2 are MGHRA and YSYEKL. J gave up 4 bases and V 3 bases, and 6 bases lay outside the gene matches. The CDR3 sequence is CASSQGRGGSDTQYF. CDR3 nucleotide sequence: TGCGCCAGCAGCCAGGGACGGGGGGGGTCAGATACGCAGTATTTT.

This clonotype was found a few times. The chain is built from TRBV7-2 and TRBJ2-1; TRBD2 matches at 12 bases. The V and J ends lost 5 bases and 7 bases, in that order; junction bases with no gene match: 9. Per the germline V gene, CDR1 is SGHTA and CDR2 is FQGNSA. The CDR3 runs to 16 residues. This chain's CDR3 is CASSASSGGAANEQFF. CDR3 nucleotide sequence: TGTGCCAGCAGCGCCTCTAGCGGGGGGGCCGCAAATGAGCAGTTCTTC. Full variable domain (missing parts from reference TRBV7-2 and TRBJ2-1): GAGVSQSPSNKVTEKGKDVELRCDPISGHTALYWYRQSLGQGLEFLIYFQGNSAPDKSGLPSDRFSAERTGGSVSTLTIQRTQQEDSAVYLCASSASSGGAANEQFFGPGTRLTVL.

The CDR3 loop is CASSQDRDSTYEQYF. In DNA form, the CDR3 reads TGCGCCAGCAGCCAAGATCGGGACAGTACCTACGAGCAGTACTTC. The chain recombines TRBV4-3 with TRBJ2-7; 7 bases line up with TRBD1. After removal of 0 bases from V and 2 bases from J, the junction contained 4 bases not matched to a gene. The germline gives CDR1 LGHNA, CDR2 YSLEER. This CDR3 has 15 residues.

This clonotype has a count of ten or more. The chain carries TRBV29-1 and TRBJ1-2; TRBD1 aligns across 9 bases. The CDR3 has 16 residues. Looked up from germline, CDR1 is SQVTM and CDR2 is ANQGSEA. The trim removed 1 base at V and 0 bases at J, leaving 6 bases unmatched. CDR3 DNA sequence: TGCAGCGTTGAAGTAGGGACAGGGTTTGCTAACTATGGCTACACCTTC. It encodes CSVEVGTGFANYGYTF.

The CDR3 spells CASSPDAGMNSPLHF. The CDR3 DNA sequence: TGTGCCAGCTCACCAGACGCAGGGATGAATTCACCCCTCCACTTT. The chain joins TRBV18 to TRBJ1-6; TRBD1 is a possible D gene (5 bases). The germline V gene encodes CDR1 KGHSH and CDR2 LQKENI. Trimming removed 2 bases at V and 7 bases at J, with 12 bases between. The CDR3 loop spans 15 amino acids. Complete variable domain (other parts from reference TRBV18 and TRBJ1-6): NAGVMQNPRHLVRRRGQEARLRCSPMKGHSHVYWYRQLPEEGLKFMVYLQKENIIDESGMPKERFSAEFPKEGPSILRIQQVVRGDSAAYFCASSPDAGMNSPLHFGNGTRLTVT.

This clonotype has just a few counts. V gene TRBV11-2 combines with J gene TRBJ2-1; D not certain. The CDR3 contains 12 residues. Germline V gene lookup returns CDR1 SGHAT and CDR2 FQNNGV. The V end was cut by 5 bases, the J end by 8 bases, with 10 bases between. The CDR3: CASSLGLHEQFF. CDR3 DNA: TGTGCCAGCAGCCTTGGCTTGCATGAGCAGTTCTTC.

The J gene is TRBJ1-1, the V gene TRBV5-5; 8 bases match TRBD1. Germline CDR1 and CDR2: SGHKS and YYEKEE (reference sequence). Germline trimming cut 4 bases from V and 9 bases from J; bases unmatched to any gene: 5. The length of the CDR3 is 12 residues. CDR3 coding DNA: TGTGCCAGCAGCGTAGGGACAGGTCAAGCTTTCTTT. Translating it yields CASSVGTGQAFF.

This clonotype was picked up one time. The chain carries TRBV27 and TRBJ2-7; D is unresolved. V was trimmed by 0 bases and J by 3 bases, leaving 12 bases between them. The germline gives CDR1 MNHEY, CDR2 SMNVEV (reference sequence). This CDR3 contains 15 residues. This chain's CDR3 is CASSLSPQVLYEQYF. CDR3 nucleotide sequence: TGTGCCAGCAGTTTATCCCCCCAGGTACTCTACGAGCAGTACTTC.

The chain links TRBV2 to TRBJ2-5; D is undetermined. The CDR3 totals 15 residues. Trimming pared 6 bases from V and 1 base from J, leaving 15 bases between. Germline CDR1 is SNHLY and CDR2 is FYNNEI. CDR3 nucleotide sequence: TGTGCCAGCAGCCCTGGTGGCTCGATCCAAGAGACCCAGTACTTC. Encoded protein: CASSPGGSIQETQYF.

Many counts were recorded for this clonotype. The J gene is TRBJ2-5, the V gene TRBV10-3; D possibly corresponds to TRBD2 (5 bases). Trimming stripped 2 bases from V and 3 bases from J, with 10 bases between. Germline V gene sequence: CDR1 ENHRY, CDR2 SYGVKD. The CDR3 loop spans 14 amino acids. CDR3 residues: CAISESTGEETQYF. The DNA for the CDR3 is TGTGCCATCAGTGAGAGTACCGGGGAAGAGACCCAGTACTTC.

The chain joins TRBV6-1 to TRBJ2-7; D uncertain. Trimming left V 5 bases short and J 6 bases short, with 23 bases between. Germline V gene data show CDR1 as MNHNS and CDR2 as SASEGT. CDR3 size: 16 residues. This chain's CDR3 is CASSYPPGSTGLEQYF. The CDR3 nucleotides read TGTGCCAGCAGTTATCCTCCGGGCTCCACGGGTCTCGAGCAGTACTTC.

The chain carries TRBV7-2 and TRBJ2-1; TRBD2 is a possible D gene (7 bases). Per the germline V gene, CDR1 is SGHTA and CDR2 is FQGNSA. Trimming shortened V by 1 base and J by 8 bases, and 15 bases separated the two germline ends. The CDR3 has 15 amino acids. The CDR3 sequence: CASSLDRGASDEQFF. The CDR3 DNA reads TGTGCCAGCAGCTTAGACCGGGGGGCCTCGGATGAGCAGTTCTTC.

This rearrangement joins TRBV5-1 to TRBJ2-3; D is unresolved. V gave up 0 bases and J gave up 1 base, with 6 bases separating them. Germline CDR1 reads SGHRS; CDR2 reads YFSETQ. The CDR3 runs to 14 residues. The CDR3 region has the DNA TGCGCCAGCAGCTTGGTAGCCGGCACAGATACGCAGTATTTT. Amino acid sequence: CASSLVAGTDTQYF.

This clonotype was observed a few times. The rearrangement links TRBV7-2 to TRBJ1-4; D remains ambiguous. The germline V gene encodes CDR1 SGHTA and CDR2 FQGNSA. Trimming stripped 4 bases from V and 6 bases from J, with 12 bases between. This CDR3 is built from 14 residues. The CDR3 region has the DNA TGTGCCAGCAGCTCATCCCGGAATTATGAAAAACTGTTTTTT. Amino acids: CASSSSRNYEKLFF.

J is TRBJ2-7 and V is TRBV20-1; the match to TRBD1 covers 7 bases. CDR1 and CDR2 from the germline V gene are DFQATT and SNEGSKA (reference sequence). The V and J ends lost 6 bases and 7 bases, in that order; junction bases with no gene match: 15. The CDR3 sequence is 14 residues long. The CDR3 here is CSANRPGTVEEQYF. DNA for the CDR3: TGCAGTGCAAACAGACCCGGGACAGTGGAGGAGCAGTACTTC.

This clonotype has more than one count but fewer than ten. V usage is TRBV12-3 or TRBV12-4 and J usage is TRBJ2-7, with 8 positions matching TRBD1. This CDR3 is built from 15 residues. With 6 bases clipped from V and 1 base from J, the junction kept 8 bases outside the gene matches. The CDR3 reads CASRGTGLGSYEQYF. The CDR3 DNA reads TGTGCCAGCAGGGGGACAGGCCTCGGTTCCTACGAGCAGTACTTC.

This clonotype was observed a handful of times. This chain links TRBV10-1 with TRBJ1-1, with D maybe TRBD1 (5 bases). Per germline, CDR1 WNHNN and CDR2 SYGVQD (reference sequence). The V and J ends lost 8 bases and 1 base respectively, with 11 bases between them. The CDR3 extends over 13 amino acids. The CDR3 sequence: CASSGGQNTEAFF. The CDR3 DNA is TGCGCCAGCTCCGGCGGACAGAACACTGAAGCTTTCTTT.